A single sample gave rise to the 28 T cell receptor beta chains below, sequenced in a study of T-cell reconstitution after alpha-beta-depleted transplantation in children. Unique molecular identifiers were used in preparing the TCRbeta library. From the PCR reads, TCRdb called clonotypes with MiXCR, one entry per CDR3 protein. The table includes under 750,000 distinct CDR3 sequences, roughly 24% detected once. The source was PBMCs, mostly from graft donor cells, collected 360 days after TCRalphabeta/CD19-depleted stem cell transplant. The receptors derive from a boy less than two years old who had a stem cell transplant for acute myeloid leukemia, so the T cells may come from the graft donor.

The chain links TRBV12-3 or TRBV12-4 to TRBJ2-7; D assignment may be TRBD1 or TRBD2 (5 bases each). The ends were cut back, 3 bases at V and 4 bases at J, with 10 bases in the middle. The CDR3 runs to 13 residues. CDR3 region: CASSLRGGYEQYF. The CDR3 DNA reads as TGTGCCAGCAGTTTGAGGGGCGGGTACGAGCAGTACTTC.

This clonotype occurred a few times. The chain couples TRBV12-3 or TRBV12-4 to TRBJ1-1; 7 nucleotides match TRBD1. This CDR3 has 17 amino acids. V was clipped by 0 bases and J by 1 base; unmatched bases: 8. The CDR3 loop is CASSLAPGQRANTEAFF. The CDR3 bases are TGTGCCAGCAGTTTAGCCCCGGGACAGCGGGCGAACACTGAAGCTTTCTTT.

The chain combines TRBV14 with TRBJ2-3; D not resolved. Germline CDR1 SGHDN, CDR2 FVKESK. V lost 2 bases and J 6 bases, leaving 9 bases between the germline ends. The CDR3 sequence is 13 residues long. The DNA for the CDR3 is TGTGCCAGCAGCCAACCGCCCTTCGATACGCAGTATTTT. This translates into CASSQPPFDTQYF.

This clonotype was seen repeatedly, ten times or more. The V gene is TRBV29-1, the J gene TRBJ2-1; 8 nucleotides align to TRBD1. This CDR3 contains 13 residues. With V trimmed by 3 bases and J by 4 bases, 2 bases remained unmatched. Looked up from germline, CDR1 is SQVTM and CDR2 is ANQGSEA. CDR3 in DNA: TGCAGCGTTGAGGGGGACAGGTACAATGAGCAGTTCTTC. Its translation: CSVEGDRYNEQFF.

This clonotype was seen more than once but under ten times. The rearrangement uses TRBV29-1 and TRBJ1-1; D gene ambiguous. Trimming took 7 bases from V and 3 from J, leaving 30 bases between them. The germline CDR1 and CDR2 sequences are SQVTM and ANQGSEA. There are 18 residues in the CDR3. This chain's CDR3 is CSAEGRPPSLGGYTEAFF. The DNA for the CDR3 is TGCAGCGCCGAGGGCAGACCACCTTCCCTCGGTGGGTACACTGAAGCTTTCTTT. The whole variable domain, filled in from reference TRBV29-1 and TRBJ1-1, reads SAVISQKPSRDICQRGTSLTIQCQVDSQVTMMFWYRQQPGQSLTLIATANQGSEATYESGFVIDKFPISRPNLTFSTLTVSNMSPEDSSIYLCSAEGRPPSLGGYTEAFFGQGTRLTVV.

This rearrangement joins TRBV7-3 to TRBJ2-5; 9 bases are shared with TRBD2. V was pared by 3 bases and J by 5 bases, with 4 bases of the junction left unmatched. The germline gives CDR1 SGHTA, CDR2 FQGTGA. This CDR3 comprises 14 residues. The CDR3 spells CASSLTGTSETQYF. Here the CDR3 DNA reads TGTGCCAGCAGCTTGACCGGGACTAGCGAGACCCAGTACTTC.

V usage is TRBV29-1 and J usage is TRBJ2-3; tentatively, D is TRBD1 (5 bases). The length of the CDR3 is 12 residues. V was shortened by 7 bases and J by 3 bases, with 11 bases between the two germline ends. CDR1 and CDR2 from the germline V gene are SQVTM and ANQGSEA. As DNA, the CDR3 is TGCAGCGCGCTAAAGGGGACAGATACGCAGTATTTT. This gives the protein CSALKGTDTQYF.

This clonotype was seen only a few times. The rearrangement joins TRBV4-3 to TRBJ2-3, with D unresolved. CDR3 length: 13 amino acids. The ends were cut back, 4 bases at V and 2 bases at J, with 7 bases in the middle. The germline V gene encodes CDR1 LGHNA and CDR2 YSLEER. CDR3 protein: CASSRVLTDTQYF. In DNA form, the CDR3 reads TGCGCCAGCAGCCGGGTCCTCACAGATACGCAGTATTTT.

The V call is TRBV4-2, the J call TRBJ2-1; D call uncertain. CDR1 is LGHNA and CDR2 is YNFKEQ in the germline V gene. Trimming left V 4 bases short and J 8 bases short, with 12 bases between. This CDR3 spans 13 amino acids. In DNA, the CDR3 is TGTGCCAGCAGCCCCGGGCCGACCGATGAGCAGTTCTTC. It codes for CASSPGPTDEQFF.

This clonotype was counted only a few times. The chain joins TRBV7-6 to TRBJ2-5; 7 bases match TRBD1. This CDR3 contains 16 residues. Germline V gene lookup returns CDR1 SGHVS and CDR2 FNYEAQ. Unmatched junction bases numbered 6, after V lost 0 bases and J lost 2 bases. The CDR3 is CASSLATGKRQETQYF. The CDR3 region has the DNA TGTGCCAGCAGCTTAGCGACAGGGAAAAGACAAGAGACCCAGTACTTC.

The CDR3 nucleotides are TGTGCCAGCAGCCGCGACACCACCAAAAACATTCAGTACTTC. Protein sequence: CASSRDTTKNIQYF. The rearrangement joins TRBV6-1 to TRBJ2-4, with D unresolved. Trimming removed 6 bases at V and 2 bases at J, with 11 bases between. This CDR3 region has 14 residues. Germline CDR1 is MNHNS and CDR2 is SASEGT.

The V and J genes are TRBV18 and TRBJ2-7; D may correspond to TRBD1 or TRBD2 (5 bases each). This CDR3 contains 14 residues. V was cut by 5 bases and J by 0 bases, with 11 bases left in between. The V gene's germline CDR1 is KGHSH and CDR2 LQKENI. The CDR3 here is CASSGDLASYEQYF. In nucleotides, the CDR3 is TGTGCCAGCTCAGGGGACCTAGCCTCCTACGAGCAGTACTTC.

This clonotype was seen a handful of times. The V gene is TRBV4-3, the J gene TRBJ2-7, with unresolved D. The CDR3 extends over 15 amino acids. V was pared by 0 bases and J by 2 bases, with 11 bases between. Germline V gene data show CDR1 as LGHNA and CDR2 as YSLEER. The CDR3 here is CASSQDQGIAYEQYF. Here the CDR3 DNA reads TGCGCCAGCAGCCAAGATCAAGGAATAGCCTACGAGCAGTACTTC.

The sample holds many counts of this clonotype. The rearrangement uses TRBV7-9 and TRBJ2-2; weak D call: TRBD2 (10 bases). V lost 5 bases to trimming and J lost 5 bases, with 21 bases between them. The CDR3 runs to 17 residues. CDR1 is SEHNR and CDR2 is FQNEAQ in the germline V gene (reference sequence). In DNA form, the CDR3 reads TGTGCCAGCAGCATGCCGGGACAGGGACTAGCGACCGGGGAGCTGTTTTTT. Encoded protein: CASSMPGQGLATGELFF.

This clonotype was recorded only once. V is TRBV24-1 and J is TRBJ2-2; D possibly corresponds to TRBD2 (6 bases). This CDR3 is built from 16 residues. The V gene lost 1 base and the J gene lost 3 bases, with 11 bases spanning the gap. Germline lookup yields CDR1 KGHDR and CDR2 SFDVKD. The CDR3 region is CATSDFRERDTGELFF. CDR3 DNA sequence: TGTGCCACCAGTGATTTCCGGGAGAGGGACACCGGGGAGCTGTTTTTT.

The J gene is TRBJ2-5, the V gene TRBV29-1; D possibly corresponds to TRBD2 (5 bases). Trimming left V 6 bases short and J 1 base short, with 9 bases between. Per germline, CDR1 SQVTM and CDR2 ANQGSEA. This CDR3 spans 12 amino acids. CDR3 region: CSVGVSQETQYF. The CDR3, as DNA: TGCAGCGTCGGGGTTAGCCAAGAGACCCAGTACTTC.

In this sample, this clonotype turned up a few times. The chain links TRBV7-9 to TRBJ1-1; weak D call: TRBD1 (5 bases). The germline gives CDR1 SEHNR, CDR2 FQNEAQ (reference sequence). This CDR3 spans 14 amino acids. The V end lost 1 base, the J end lost 9 bases, and 15 bases lay between the germline ends. CDR3 loop: CASSLVGLAGQAFF. CDR3 in DNA: TGTGCCAGCAGCTTAGTGGGGTTGGCAGGGCAAGCTTTCTTT. Supplemented by reference TRBV7-9 and TRBJ1-1, the full variable domain reads DTGVSQNPRHKITKRGQNVTFRCDPISEHNRLYWYRQTLGQGPEFLTYFQNEAQLEKSRLLSDRFSAERPKGSFSTLEIQRTEQGDSAMYLCASSLVGLAGQAFFGQGTRLTVV.

This clonotype came up a few times. The genes are TRBV29-1 and TRBJ1-2; possible D gene TRBD1, 6 bases. This CDR3 has 14 amino acids. The germline V and J ends were trimmed by 1 base and 3 bases, with 12 bases remaining between them. CDR1 is SQVTM, CDR2 ANQGSEA, per germline. Here the CDR3 DNA reads TGCAGCGTTGAAGGGCGGGGGGCGTACTATGGCTACACCTTC. It yields the protein CSVEGRGAYYGYTF.

This sequence joins TRBV29-1 and TRBJ1-4; D remains ambiguous. Germline-derived CDR1 and CDR2 are SQVTM and ANQGSEA. This CDR3 region has 12 residues. CDR3 in amino acids: CTRGQPNEKLFF. CDR3 DNA sequence: TGCACTCGTGGGCAACCCAATGAAAAACTGTTTTTT.

This clonotype was found many times. The V call is TRBV27, the J call TRBJ2-1, with TRBD1 as a possible D gene (7 bases). CDR1 is MNHEY, CDR2 SMNVEV, per germline (reference sequence). This CDR3 spans 14 amino acids. Trimming removed 6 bases at V and 2 bases at J, with 11 bases between. The chain's CDR3 is CASRGGTAYNEQFF. DNA for the CDR3: TGTGCCAGCAGGGGCGGGACAGCCTACAATGAGCAGTTCTTC.

The chain has TRBV24-1 and TRBJ2-1, with D possibly matching TRBD2 (5 bases). Germline CDR1 KGHDR, CDR2 SFDVKD. Trimming removed 4 bases from V and 6 bases from J, with 6 bases in between. The CDR3 is made up of 12 amino acids. CDR3 loop: CATSDGVNEQFF. CDR3 DNA: TGTGCCACCAGTGACGGGGTCAATGAGCAGTTCTTC.

There are many counts of this clonotype. The chain recombines TRBV18 with TRBJ2-1; 8 nucleotides align to TRBD1. The V gene end was trimmed by 5 bases and the J gene end by 3 bases; junction bases not matched to a gene: 9. The CDR3 covers 16 residues. Germline CDR1 is KGHSH and CDR2 is LQKENI. Here the CDR3 reads CASSAPQGEVYNEQFF. As DNA, the CDR3 is TGTGCCAGCTCAGCCCCACAGGGGGAAGTCTACAATGAGCAGTTCTTC.

V is TRBV5-1 and J is TRBJ2-7; perhaps TRBD1 as D (6 bases). CDR1 is SGHRS and CDR2 is YFSETQ in the germline V gene. The CDR3 has 12 amino acids. V lost 4 bases and J lost 12, with 17 bases in between. The CDR3 sequence is CASSRDQGLGYF. Written as DNA, the CDR3 is TGCGCCAGCAGCCGGGACCAGGGGCTTGGGTACTTC.

Turning to this clonotype: This may stem from a read error, because a much larger clone lies one nucleotide away. Because the CDR3 is missing its conserved closing phenylalanine or tryptophan, this is likely a read error. The chain combines TRBV7-6 with TRBJ1-6; maybe TRBD1 (6 bases). V was clipped by 5 bases and J by 4 bases, with 15 bases between them. The CDR3 is made up of 16 amino acids. Germline loops: CDR1 SGHVS, CDR2 FNYEAQ. The CDR3 sequence: CASSPQGGGYNSPLHL. The CDR3 DNA follows: TGTGCCAGCAGCCCACAGGGAGGGGGATATAATTCACCCCTCCACCTT.

The chain combines TRBV6-1 with TRBJ2-7; 7 positions match TRBD2. The CDR3 is made up of 15 amino acids. CDR1 MNHNS and CDR2 SASEGT come from the germline V gene. Trimming at V came to 10 bases and at J to 2 bases, leaving 14 bases not matched to a gene. CDR3 residues: CAISGGASGTYEQYF. CDR3 bases: TGTGCCATAAGTGGCGGGGCTAGCGGCACCTACGAGCAGTACTTC.

The sample holds many counts of this clonotype. Here the CDR3 DNA reads TGCAGTGCTAGGACTACCAAGTTTCCCTACGAGCAGTACTTC. Protein: CSARTTKFPYEQYF. This chain joins TRBV20-1 and TRBJ2-7; D is perhaps TRBD2 (5 bases). The CDR3 totals 14 residues. Germline V gives CDR1 DFQATT, CDR2 SNEGSKA (reference sequence). With 3 bases removed from V and 2 bases from J, the gap between germline ends came to 14 bases.

This clonotype showed up many times. The genes are TRBV6-1 and TRBJ1-1; 8 nucleotides align to TRBD1. The length of the CDR3 is 14 residues. Per the germline V gene, CDR1 is MNHNS and CDR2 is SASEGT. The trim removed 3 bases at V and 6 bases at J, leaving 6 bases unmatched. The CDR3 here is CASSDLTGEAEAFF. For the CDR3, the DNA is TGTGCCAGCAGTGACCTGACAGGGGAGGCTGAAGCTTTCTTT.

This clonotype was counted many times. The V and J genes are TRBV7-9 and TRBJ2-7; D unclear. Trimming left V 8 bases short and J 7 bases short, with 12 bases between. Looked up from germline, CDR1 is SEHNR and CDR2 is FQNEAQ (reference sequence). The CDR3 contains 11 residues. CDR3 bases: TGTGCCAGCCAGAGAACAGAGGAGCAGTACGTC. As protein: CASQRTEEQYV.